Below, 20 T cell receptor beta chains from the same sample are listed, as sequenced in a study of blood T cell repertoires in COVID-19. Some clones are missing from TCRdb's copy, which holds only in-frame ones; the method was immunoSEQ multiplex PCR. The sample shows 100,000 to 120,000 clones, 60% to 80% of them seen only once. Sequenced material: peripheral blood. The receptors derive from a woman at least 80 years old with active or convalescent COVID-19.

This chain links TRBV2 with TRBJ1-4; D may be TRBD1 (5 bases). This CDR3 has 14 amino acids. CDR1 is SNHLY and CDR2 is FYNNEI in the germline V gene. Between the trimmed V and J ends, which lost 5 bases and 5 bases, there was a span of 12 bases. CDR3 in amino acids: CASSPSEGNEKLFF. The CDR3 DNA follows: TGTGCCAGCAGTCCTTCGGAGGGGAATGAAAAACTGTTTTTT.

CDR3 bases: TGTGCCAGTAGTATGGGTTTGTTGGGACAGGGAGACTACGAGCAGTACTTC. Protein sequence: CASSMGLLGQGDYEQYF. The chain recombines TRBV19 with TRBJ2-7, with 9 bases fitting TRBD1. This CDR3 has 17 amino acids. In germline, CDR1 is LNHDA, CDR2 SQIVND (reference sequence). The V gene end was trimmed by 3 bases and the J gene end by 3 bases; junction bases not matched to a gene: 12.

V gene TRBV7-9 combines with J gene TRBJ2-1; possibly TRBD2 for D (6 bases). Trimming left V 5 bases short and J 4 bases short, with 15 bases between. There are 15 residues in the CDR3. CDR1 and CDR2 from the germline V gene are SEHNR and FQNEAQ (reference sequence). CDR3 coding DNA: TGTGCCAGCAGCGCCCCAGGAGGGCCTTACAATGAGCAGTTCTTC. This sequence encodes CASSAPGGPYNEQFF.

The chain has TRBV3-1 (or the pseudogene TRBV3-2) and TRBJ2-7; TRBD1 is a possible D gene (6 bases). CDR1 and CDR2 from the germline V gene are LGHDT and YNNKEL (reference sequence). Trimming cost V 0 bases and J 7 bases, with 16 bases left between them. The CDR3 length is 15 residues. Written as DNA, the CDR3 is TGTGCCAGCAGCCAAGATCTCAACAGGGCCAGGGAGCAGTACTTC. It yields the protein CASSQDLNRAREQYF.

This chain joins TRBV28 and TRBJ2-3; no clear D gene. The V gene lost 3 bases and the J gene lost 0 bases, with 7 bases spanning the gap. Germline V lookup: CDR1 MDHEN, CDR2 SYDVKM. The CDR3 loop spans 14 amino acids. In DNA, the CDR3 is TGTGCCAGCAGTTTCTTAACTAGCACAGATACGCAGTATTTT. Translated, it gives CASSFLTSTDTQYF.

The V call is TRBV24-1, the J call TRBJ2-5; 7 nucleotides match TRBD2. The CDR3 loop spans 17 amino acids. Germline-derived CDR1 and CDR2 are KGHDR and SFDVKD. V dropped 5 bases and J dropped 5; count of bases not matched to a gene: 16. The DNA of the CDR3 is TGTGCCACCAGTGCCCTTCCGGGGAGGGGTCCTGCGGAGACCCAGTACTTC. Encoded protein: CATSALPGRGPAETQYF.

The chain carries TRBV5-1 and TRBJ1-1, with a tentative D call TRBD1 (5 bases). V lost 0 bases and J 0 bases, leaving 15 bases between the germline ends. Germline assignment: CDR1 SGHRS and CDR2 YFSETQ. CDR3 length equals 17 residues. CDR3 DNA sequence: TGCGCCAGCAGCTTGGTAGTTCTCAACAGGATGAACACTGAAGCTTTCTTT. It yields the protein CASSLVVLNRMNTEAFF.

The chain carries TRBV27 and TRBJ2-1, with 9 bases lining up with TRBD1. CDR1 and CDR2 from the germline V gene are MNHEY and SMNVEV (reference sequence). The CDR3 contains 18 residues. With V trimmed by 6 bases and J by 5 bases, 17 bases remained unmatched. The CDR3 sequence is CASRKGQGNNPWDNEQFF. The CDR3 bases are TGTGCCAGCAGGAAGGGACAGGGCAATAATCCTTGGGACAATGAGCAGTTCTTC.

The V gene is TRBV30, the J gene TRBJ2-1; TRBD2 is a possible D gene (6 bases). Germline V gene lookup returns CDR1 GTSNPN and CDR2 SVGIG (reference sequence). V shed 2 bases and J shed 9 bases, with 8 bases lying between them. The CDR3 contains 11 residues. The CDR3 is CAWSWGGEQFF. The CDR3 coding sequence is TGTGCCTGGAGTTGGGGAGGTGAGCAGTTCTTC.

The CDR3 coding sequence is TGTGCCAGCAGAGAGTCTAGCACAGATACGCAGTATTTT. This gives the protein CASRESSTDTQYF. This rearrangement joins TRBV6-5 to TRBJ2-3; D unclear. The V gene lost 6 bases and the J gene lost 0 bases, with 7 bases spanning the gap. Germline V gene data show CDR1 as MNHEY and CDR2 as SVGAGI. This CDR3 spans 13 amino acids.

The rearrangement uses TRBV18 and TRBJ2-1; 10 bases map to TRBD1. Germline CDR1 and CDR2: KGHSH and LQKENI. The CDR3 has 15 residues. Trimming removed 2 bases from V and 7 bases from J; junction bases left unmatched: 5. CDR3 bases: TGTGCCAGCTCACCAGTCCCGGGACAGGGGAATGAGCAGTTCTTC. Its translation is CASSPVPGQGNEQFF.

The CDR3 nucleotides read TGCGCCAGCAGCTTGGCCTTTAGGACAGAAATAGAAGCTTTCTTT. It translates to CASSLAFRTEIEAFF. The chain couples TRBV5-1 to TRBJ1-1; D possibly corresponds to TRBD1 (6 bases). V gave up 0 bases and J gave up 8 bases, with 17 bases separating them. The CDR3 is made up of 15 amino acids. Germline CDR1 and CDR2: SGHRS and YFSETQ.

The sample holds a few counts of this clone. The chain is built from TRBV5-4 and TRBJ1-2, with D unresolved. This CDR3 has 14 residues. Germline CDR1 and CDR2: SGHNT and YYREEE (reference sequence). V was cut by 2 bases and J by 5 bases, with 13 bases left in between. This CDR3 reads CASSFGNRLYGYTF. CDR3 DNA: TGTGCCAGCAGCTTTGGAAACAGATTGTATGGCTACACCTTC. The full variable domain, completed using reference TRBV5-4 and TRBJ1-2, is ETGVTQSPTHLIKTRGQQVTLRCSSQSGHNTVSWYQQALGQGPQFIFQYYREEENGRGNFPPRFSGLQFPNYSSELNVNALELDDSALYLCASSFGNRLYGYTFGSGTRLTVV.

The chain recombines TRBV9 with TRBJ2-3; 15 positions match TRBD2. The CDR3 contains 17 residues. The trim removed 3 bases at V and 5 bases at J, leaving 7 bases unmatched. Germline loops: CDR1 SGDLS, CDR2 YYNGEE. Written as DNA, the CDR3 is TGTGCCAGCAGCGCGAGGACTAGCGGGAGGGCCCTAGATACGCAGTATTTT. As protein: CASSARTSGRALDTQYF. Combining the CDR3 with reference TRBV9 and TRBJ2-3 gives the whole variable domain DSGVTQTPKHLITATGQRVTLRCSPRSGDLSVYWYQQSLDQGLQFLIQYYNGEERAKGNILERFSAQQFPDLHSELNLSSLELGDSALYFCASSARTSGRALDTQYFGPGTRLTVL.

This clone has a single count. The sample contains more than one DNA sequence encoding this CDR3. The chain has TRBV5-1 and TRBJ2-5; 11 bases are shared with TRBD2. Unmatched junction bases numbered 6, after V lost 0 bases and J lost 2 bases. CDR3 length: 17 residues. Germline lookup yields CDR1 SGHRS and CDR2 YFSETQ. CDR3 DNA: TGCGCCAGCAGCTTGGTCCTAGCGGGAGGCCTACAAGAGACCCAGTACTTC. It codes for CASSLVLAGGLQETQYF.

This clone was found a few times. J is TRBJ2-1 and V is TRBV28, with 8 bases identical to TRBD2. Germline-derived CDR1 and CDR2 are MDHEN and SYDVKM. The CDR3 totals 15 residues. V lost 2 bases to trimming and J lost 8 bases; unmatched junction nucleotides: 8. CDR3 DNA sequence: TGTGCCAGCAGTTTAAGGAGCGGGAGTTACTATGAGCAGTTCTTC. Translated: CASSLRSGSYYEQFF.

This clone was observed a handful of times. The chain carries TRBV2 and TRBJ1-6; D possibly corresponds to TRBD1 (6 bases). Germline lookup yields CDR1 SNHLY and CDR2 FYNNEI. CDR3 size: 15 residues. The ends were cut back, 0 bases at V and 8 bases at J, with 11 bases in the middle. The CDR3 DNA reads as TGTGCCAGCAGTGAAGCTTGGACAGCCTATTCACCCCTCCACTTT. Translating gives CASSEAWTAYSPLHF. Looking up the rest from reference TRBV2 and TRBJ1-6 gives the full variable domain: EPEVTQTPSHQVTQMGQEVILRCVPISNHLYFYWYRQILGQKVEFLVSFYNNEISEKSEIFDDQFSVERPDGSNFTLKIRSTKLEDSAMYFCASSEAWTAYSPLHFGNGTRLTVT.

This chain joins TRBV5-1 and TRBJ2-1; unclear D gene. Germline loops: CDR1 SGHRS, CDR2 YFSETQ. Trimming shortened V by 3 bases and J by 4 bases, and 2 bases separated the two germline ends. This CDR3 is 11 amino acids long. In nucleotides, the CDR3 is TGCGCCAGCAGCTCTTACAATGAGCAGTTCTTC. It is translated as CASSSYNEQFF.

This sequence joins TRBV4-3 and TRBJ2-1, with TRBD2 identical over 7 bases. The CDR3 runs to 16 residues. V lost 4 bases and J lost 4; bases outside the gene matches: 10. CDR1 LGHNA and CDR2 YSLEER come from the germline V gene. The CDR3 nucleotides are TGCGCCAGCAGCCCGCGAGTACTAGCGTCATACAATGAGCAGTTCTTC. This encodes CASSPRVLASYNEQFF.

This chain joins TRBV27 and TRBJ2-1; D is possibly TRBD2 (6 bases). The V end lost 3 bases, the J end lost 0 bases, and 18 bases lay between the germline ends. From germline, CDR1 is MNHEY and CDR2 SMNVEV (reference sequence). This CDR3 has 18 amino acids. In DNA form, the CDR3 reads TGTGCCAGCAGTTTTTACGGGCAGCGGGTGTTCTCCTACAATGAGCAGTTCTTC. Its translation is CASSFYGQRVFSYNEQFF.